Listed here are 27 T cell receptor beta chains from one sample, sequenced in a study of blood T cell repertoires in COVID-19. TCRdb's table, derived via immunoSEQ multiplex PCR, lists solely in-frame clones and lacks some. Seen here are 350,000 to 450,000 clones, about 88% observed once, and the top ten hold 1.2% to 1.5%. The sequenced sample was PBMCs or T cells enriched from blood (not recorded which). The receptors stem from a woman aged 18-29 years who had been exposed to COVID-19.

In regard to this clone: In the same sample, other DNA sequences code for this CDR3. This chain connects TRBV11-3 to TRBJ1-1; weak D call: TRBD1 (5 bases). V was pared by 1 base and J by 2 bases, with 11 bases between. CDR3 length: 15 residues. From germline, CDR1 is SGHNT and CDR2 YENEEA. The CDR3 spells CASSLGGDRNTEAFF. The CDR3 nucleotides are TGTGCCAGCAGCTTAGGGGGGGACCGTAACACTGAAGCTTTCTTT.

The chain combines TRBV27 with TRBJ2-7; TRBD1 might be the D (5 bases). Germline lookup yields CDR1 MNHEY and CDR2 SMNVEV (reference sequence). The germline V and J ends were trimmed by 8 bases and 1 base, with 15 bases remaining between them. The CDR3 runs to 14 residues. The CDR3 bases are TGTGCCAGCGGACCAAACTCAGGGTCCTACGAGCAGTACTTC. As protein: CASGPNSGSYEQYF.

This sequence joins TRBV6-6 and TRBJ1-2; D perhaps matches TRBD1 (6 bases). V lost 6 bases and J 2 bases, leaving 10 bases between the germline ends. CDR1 is MNHNY, CDR2 SVGAGI, per germline (reference sequence). The CDR3 has 13 amino acids. The CDR3 loop reads CASSLGQNYGYTF. In DNA form, the CDR3 reads TGTGCCAGCAGCTTAGGACAGAACTATGGCTACACCTTC.

The chain uses TRBV4-1 and TRBJ2-3, with a weak D call TRBD1 (5 bases). The CDR3 length is 15 residues. Trimming removed 1 base at V and 1 base at J, with 9 bases between. Germline V CDR1 and CDR2: MGHRA, YSYEKL. The CDR3 DNA follows: TGCGCCAGCAGCCAAGTATCACAGGGCACAGATACGCAGTATTTT. Protein sequence: CASSQVSQGTDTQYF.

This chain links TRBV10-2 with TRBJ1-5; 7 nucleotides match TRBD1. J lost 7 bases, V lost 2 bases, and 5 bases had no gene match. The germline V gene has CDR1 WSHSY and CDR2 SAAADI. This CDR3 is built from 14 residues. The CDR3 sequence: CASSEMAGGQPQHF. The DNA for the CDR3 is TGCGCCAGCAGTGAGATGGCAGGGGGACAGCCCCAGCATTTT.

The chain links TRBV9 to TRBJ2-7; D might be TRBD2 (6 bases). CDR3 size: 13 residues. CDR1 SGDLS and CDR2 YYNGEE come from the germline V gene. V lost 2 bases to trimming and J lost 7 bases, with 13 bases between them. The CDR3 DNA reads TGTGCCAGCAGCGTGAGCGGGTTAGGGGAGCAGTACTTC. It translates to CASSVSGLGEQYF.

The chain uses TRBV6-1 and TRBJ2-1, with no clear D. CDR1 MNHNS and CDR2 SASEGT come from the germline V gene. V lost 0 bases and J lost 1, with 10 bases in between. The CDR3 loop spans 16 amino acids. CDR3 amino acids: CASSEAPPVSYNEQFF. In DNA, the CDR3 is TGTGCCAGCAGTGAAGCGCCGCCGGTTTCCTACAATGAGCAGTTCTTC.

The chain employs TRBV5-1 and TRBJ2-1; 7 bases are shared with TRBD1. The CDR3 loop spans 16 amino acids. Germline V gives CDR1 SGHRS, CDR2 YFSETQ. V shed 0 bases, J shed 8 bases, and the junction held 11 bases outside the gene matches. The CDR3 region is CASSLDATGLIDEQFF. The CDR3 DNA follows: TGCGCCAGCAGCTTGGACGCGACAGGGTTGATTGATGAGCAGTTCTTC.

The chain uses TRBV19 and TRBJ2-5, with 13 bases matching TRBD2. Germline V gene data show CDR1 as LNHDA and CDR2 as SQIVND (reference sequence). This CDR3 has 17 amino acids. The V and J ends lost 7 bases and 5 bases, in that order; junction bases with no gene match: 13. Here the CDR3 DNA reads TGTGCCAGTACCCAAGGGGGGACTAGCGGGGCTCGGGAGACCCAGTACTTC. It encodes CASTQGGTSGARETQYF.

The chain recombines TRBV18 with TRBJ2-7; TRBD1 matches at 7 bases. V lost 5 bases, J lost 7 bases, and 5 bases stayed unmatched. Germline V gene lookup returns CDR1 KGHSH and CDR2 LQKENI. The CDR3 sequence is 12 residues long. This CDR3 is CASSIQGWEQYF. The CDR3 region has the DNA TGTGCCAGCTCAATACAGGGGTGGGAGCAGTACTTC.

The chain combines TRBV10-3 with TRBJ2-3; TRBD2 is a possible D gene (6 bases). The V end lost 3 bases, the J end lost 8 bases, and 9 bases lay between the germline ends. The CDR3 runs to 12 residues. In germline, CDR1 is ENHRY, CDR2 SYGVKD. CDR3: CAISEVGGTQYF. DNA for the CDR3: TGTGCCATCAGTGAAGTGGGAGGTACGCAGTATTTT.

V is TRBV25-1 and J is TRBJ2-1, with 12 bases that match TRBD2. The germline V gene encodes CDR1 MGHDK and CDR2 SYGVNS. V was clipped by 6 bases and J by 1 base; unmatched bases: 4. The CDR3 covers 16 residues. CDR3 coding DNA: TGTGCCAGCAGGGCTAGCGGGAGGGGGTCCTACAATGAGCAGTTCTTC. This sequence encodes CASRASGRGSYNEQFF. The full variable domain, with the rest looked up from reference TRBV25-1 and TRBJ2-1, is EADIYQTPRYLVIGTGKKITLECSQTMGHDKMYWYQQDPGMELHLIHYSYGVNSTEKGDLSSESTVSRIRTEHFPLTLESARPSHTSQYLCASRASGRGSYNEQFFGPGTRLTVL.

The chain combines TRBV4-3 with TRBJ1-2, with TRBD1 as a possible D gene (6 bases). This CDR3 region has 15 residues. Trimming stripped 1 base from V and 4 bases from J, with 13 bases between. Germline loops: CDR1 LGHNA, CDR2 YSLEER. The CDR3 DNA follows: TGCGCCAGCAGCCAAGCGACCGGGACAAGCTATGGCTACACCTTC. Residues: CASSQATGTSYGYTF.

This chain links TRBV7-2 with TRBJ2-2; TRBD1 aligns across 9 bases. Trimming removed 0 bases from V and 7 bases from J; junction bases left unmatched: 6. CDR3 size: 16 residues. Germline V gene data show CDR1 as SGHTA and CDR2 as FQGNSA. The CDR3 DNA follows: TGTGCCAGCAGCTTAGCGCGGACAGGGGCTATCGGGGAGCTGTTTTTT. Protein sequence: CASSLARTGAIGELFF.

The rearrangement uses TRBV7-9 and TRBJ1-1; TRBD1 matches at 8 bases. The germline CDR1 and CDR2 sequences are SEHNR and FQNEAQ (reference sequence). V shed 5 bases and J 5 bases; nucleotides not matched to a gene: 13. CDR3 length: 16 residues. CDR3 residues: CASSPGQGEWRTEAFF. Here the CDR3 DNA reads TGTGCCAGCAGCCCCGGACAGGGAGAGTGGCGGACTGAAGCTTTCTTT.

This clone was seen a single time. The CDR3: CASSYTGNTEAFF. The CDR3 DNA is TGTGCCAGCAGTTACACAGGGAACACTGAAGCTTTCTTT. The J gene is TRBJ1-1, the V gene TRBV28; tentative D call: TRBD1 (5 bases). The V gene's germline CDR1 is MDHEN and CDR2 SYDVKM. The CDR3 runs 13 residues. V gave up 4 bases and J gave up 1 base, with 7 bases separating them.

The chain has TRBV7-2 and TRBJ2-7, with D unclear. Germline V gives CDR1 SGHTA, CDR2 FQGNSA. The ends were cut back, 3 bases at V and 0 bases at J, with 9 bases in the middle. The CDR3 is 14 amino acids. The CDR3 loop reads CASSFDSFSYEQYF. Here the CDR3 DNA reads TGTGCCAGCAGCTTCGACTCTTTCTCCTACGAGCAGTACTTC.

CDR3 nucleotide sequence: TGTGCCAGCAATAGACAGGGGGTCTACAATGAGCAGTTCTTC. It specifies CASNRQGVYNEQFF. The rearrangement joins TRBV6-5 to TRBJ2-1, with TRBD1 identical over 9 bases. The V gene end was trimmed by 7 bases and the J gene end by 3 bases; junction bases not matched to a gene: 4. The CDR3 has 14 amino acids. Germline CDR1 and CDR2: MNHEY and SVGAGI.

The chain combines TRBV28 with TRBJ2-1, with TRBD2 matching over 7 bases. CDR1 and CDR2 (germline): MDHEN, SYDVKM. V lost 5 bases, J lost 4 bases, and 5 bases stayed unmatched. This CDR3 region has 14 residues. The CDR3 loop is CASSPGLSYNEQFF. CDR3 DNA sequence: TGTGCCAGCAGTCCGGGACTATCTTACAATGAGCAGTTCTTC.

V usage is TRBV29-1 and J usage is TRBJ2-1; TRBD2 matches at 15 bases. With V trimmed by 6 bases and J by 0 bases, 6 bases remained unmatched. Germline-derived CDR1 and CDR2 are SQVTM and ANQGSEA. This CDR3 is 17 amino acids long. In DNA, the CDR3 is TGCAGCGTCGCGGGACTAGCGGGAGGCAGCTCCTACAATGAGCAGTTCTTC. Its protein is CSVAGLAGGSSYNEQFF.

This clone has just a few counts. The gene calls are TRBV5-1 and TRBJ1-6; weak D call: TRBD1 (5 bases). The CDR3 spans 16 residues. Trimming removed 0 bases from V and 6 bases from J, with 13 bases in between. Germline V gene data show CDR1 as SGHRS and CDR2 as YFSETQ. In nucleotides, the CDR3 is TGCGCCAGCAGCTTGGCCGGACCGGGGGTTAATTCACCCCTCCACTTT. Its protein is CASSLAGPGVNSPLHF.

The chain couples TRBV19 to TRBJ2-1, with TRBD1 as a possible D gene (6 bases). There are 15 residues in the CDR3. V gave up 7 bases and J gave up 6 bases, with 19 bases separating them. Germline lookup yields CDR1 LNHDA and CDR2 SQIVND (reference sequence). The CDR3 region is CASTATTQGSNEQFF. CDR3 bases: TGTGCCAGTACCGCGACAACTCAGGGGTCCAATGAGCAGTTCTTC.

The rearrangement uses TRBV20-1 and TRBJ2-3; TRBD2 matches 7 bases. The V gene's germline CDR1 is DFQATT and CDR2 SNEGSKA (reference sequence). The CDR3 consists of 15 residues. J gave up 3 bases and V 3 bases, and 9 bases lay outside the gene matches. The CDR3 region is CSASVRQGGTDTQYF. CDR3 sequence (DNA): TGCAGTGCTAGTGTGCGCCAGGGAGGGACAGATACGCAGTATTTT.

The genes are TRBV19 and TRBJ2-7; maybe TRBD1 (6 bases). V lost 6 bases and J lost 5, with 17 bases in between. The CDR3 length is 14 residues. Per the germline V gene, CDR1 is LNHDA and CDR2 is SQIVND (reference sequence). CDR3 nucleotide sequence: TGTGCCAGTAGACGACAGGCGACCCTGGACGAGCAGTACTTC. It translates to CASRRQATLDEQYF.

The chain joins TRBV2 to TRBJ1-1; 8 positions agree with TRBD1. Trimming cost V 3 bases and J 3 bases; bases outside gene matches: 6. The CDR3 loop spans 15 amino acids. Germline values: CDR1 SNHLY, CDR2 FYNNEI. This CDR3 reads CASSDTTGVDTEAFF. In DNA form, the CDR3 reads TGTGCCAGCAGTGATACGACAGGGGTCGACACTGAAGCTTTCTTT.

The chain joins TRBV19 to TRBJ2-7, with D tentatively TRBD1 (6 bases). The CDR3 is 13 amino acids. Trimming shortened V by 3 bases and J by 6 bases, and 12 bases separated the two germline ends. The V gene's germline CDR1 is LNHDA and CDR2 SQIVND (reference sequence). Here the CDR3 reads CASSIMDSGEQYF. CDR3 nucleotides: TGTGCCAGTAGTATTATGGACAGTGGCGAGCAGTACTTC.

CDR3 nucleotides: TGTGCCAGCAGCGTAGGTTCAGGGTTTAATGCCTACGAGCAGTACTTC. Amino acid sequence: CASSVGSGFNAYEQYF. The chain has TRBV9 and TRBJ2-7; possible D gene TRBD1, 5 bases. Germline CDR1 reads SGDLS; CDR2 reads YYNGEE. V lost 0 bases to trimming and J lost 2 bases, with 15 bases between them. This CDR3 is 16 amino acids long.